Described below is a single TCR beta chain sequence and its context. The data are from a study of blood T cell repertoires in COVID-19. Study as a whole: Italy, Spain and the United States were the sources of the convalescent and acute COVID-19 samples.

This CDR3 contains 15 residues. V was pared by 0 bases and J by 7 bases, with 6 bases of the junction left unmatched. CDR1 LGHNA and CDR2 YNFKEQ come from the germline V gene. Original processing methods: Using reference gene primer amplification, nucleated cell counts were estimated. Produced via immunoSEQ multiplex PCR; TCRdb's table is partial and in-frame only. From that table come the V and J calls and clone size; the DNA was used to work out D and trimming. In the table there are hundreds of thousands of clones, roughly 89% of which are singletons. This chain joins TRBV4-2 and TRBJ2-5; TRBD2 aligns across 9 bases. The receptor was isolated from a woman between 18 and 29 years old with acute COVID-19. Sequenced input: PBMCs or T cells enriched from blood (not recorded which). The CDR3 sequence is CASSQDKSGGWTQYF. CDR3 nucleotides: TGTGCCAGCAGCCAAGATAAAAGCGGGGGGTGGACCCAGTACTTC.